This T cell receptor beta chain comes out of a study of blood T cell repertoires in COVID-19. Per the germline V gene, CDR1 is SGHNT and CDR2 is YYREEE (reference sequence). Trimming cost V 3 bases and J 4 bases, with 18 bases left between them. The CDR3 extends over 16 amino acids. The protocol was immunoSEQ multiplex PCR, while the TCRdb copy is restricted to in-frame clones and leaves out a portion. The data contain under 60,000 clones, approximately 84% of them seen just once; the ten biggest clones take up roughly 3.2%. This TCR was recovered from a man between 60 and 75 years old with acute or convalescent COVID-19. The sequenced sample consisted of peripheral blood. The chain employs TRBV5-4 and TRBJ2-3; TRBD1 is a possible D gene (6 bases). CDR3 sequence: CASSWQGSPSADTQYF. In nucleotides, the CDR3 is TGTGCCAGCAGCTGGCAGGGGTCTCCGTCGGCAGATACGCAGTATTTT. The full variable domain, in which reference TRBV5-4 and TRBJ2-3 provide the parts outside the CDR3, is ETGVTQSPTHLIKTRGQQVTLRCSSQSGHNTVSWYQQALGQGPQFIFQYYREEENGRGNFPPRFSGLQFPNYSSELNVNALELDDSALYLCASSWQGSPSADTQYFGPGTRLTVL.